A selection of T cell receptor beta chains follows, all from one sample in a study of PD-L1 blockade in urothelial cancer. Only in-frame clones appear in the TCRdb table, and some are missing; sequencing was by immunoSEQ multiplex PCR. Of tens of thousands of clones detected, 70% to 90% appear once; the ten largest clones hold 16%. The starting material was PBMCs, obtained around atezolizumab (anti-PD-L1) treatment. These receptors were taken from a man aged 60 to 75 with urothelial cancer. Each CDR3 is given with its conserved first and last residue. D genes are given only for firm matches. A row's size may be missing; if present it is once, few, many or a size class.

>NA|TRBJ2-3|TRBV11-3|TRBD2
TGTGCCAGCAGCTTTCGGGCTAGCGGGGGCACAGATACGCAGTATTTT
CASSFRASGGTDTQYF
>once|TRBJ1-1|TRBV18|TRBD1
TGTGCCAGCTCACCAAACGTCGGAGGGACAGGGGTTTCGGCTTTCTTT
CASSPNVGGTGVSAFF
>NA|TRBJ1-3|TRBV27|TRBD1
TGTGCCAGCAGCCCTGGGACAGGGGTCTTTGGAAACACCATATATTTT
CASSPGTGVFGNTIYF
>NA|TRBJ2-2|TRBV9|NA
TGTGCCAGCAGCGAGGGGCGGACAGCCGGCACCGGGGAGCTGTTTTTT
CASSEGRTAGTGELFF
>NA|TRBJ2-5|TRBV7-7|TRBD2
TGTGCTAGCAGTCCTAGCGGGAGCTCCCTCTCACTGTACTTC
CASSPSGSSLSLYF
>once|TRBJ1-5|TRBV5-1|NA
TGCGCCAGCAGGGAGGTCGGGGGGAATCAGCCCCAGCATTTT
CASREVGGNQPQHF
>NA|TRBJ2-7|TRBV6-5|TRBD2
TGTGCCAGCAGTTCTCCGGGACTAGCGGGAGACGAGCAGTACTTC
CASSSPGLAGDEQYF
>NA|TRBJ2-5|TRBV11-2|NA
TGTGCCAGCAGCTTAGGGGGCTGGGTGAGTGAGACCCAGTACTTC
CASSLGGWVSETQYF
>few|TRBJ2-7|TRBV7-9|NA
TGTGCCAGCAGCTCGGGGATCTTCCACGAGCAGTACTTC
CASSSGIFHEQYF
>NA|TRBJ1-4|TRBV6-5|NA
TGTGCCAGCTCCCGGGCGGGTGAAAAACTGTTTTTT
CASSRAGEKLFF
>NA|TRBJ1-3|TRBV7-3|NA
TGTGCCAGCAGCTTAACGGCGGGATCTGGAAACACCATATATTTT
CASSLTAGSGNTIYF
>NA|TRBJ1-5|TRBV19|TRBD1
TGTGCCAGTAGTGGACTGGGACAGCCTCTACAGCCCCAGCATTTT
CASSGLGQPLQPQHF
>NA|TRBJ1-3|TRBV19|NA
TGTGCCAGTAGTGAGCCAGGGCAATCTGGAAACACCATATATTTT
CASSEPGQSGNTIYF
>NA|TRBJ1-5|TRBV4-1|NA
TGCGCCAGCAGACTGGACAGTTCGCAGCCCCAGCATTTT
CASRLDSSQPQHF
>NA|TRBJ2-2|TRBV7-2|TRBD2
TGTGCCAGCAGCTTAGGGAGCGGGAGGAGGGGGGAGCTGTTTTTT
CASSLGSGRRGELFF
>NA|TRBJ2-7|TRBV13|NA
TGTGCCAGCAGCTGGGGAGGAGGAGATCTCTACGAGCAGTACTTC
CASSWGGGDLYEQYF
>NA|TRBJ1-3|TRBV5-1|TRBD1
TGCGCCAGCAGCCTCCTATACGGAGGGGGCGATGGAAACACCATATATTTT
CASSLLYGGGDGNTIYF
>NA|TRBJ2-1|TRBV5-6|NA
TGTGCCAGCAGCTCGACGACAGGCTACAATGAGCAGTTCTTC
CASSSTTGYNEQFF
>NA|TRBJ2-2|TRBV27|TRBD1
TGTGCCAGCTTTAGGCAGGGGGACACCGGGGAGCTGTTTTTT
CASFRQGDTGELFF
>NA|TRBJ1-1|TRBV6-5|NA
TGTGCCAGCAGTCAGGGTAGGGAAGCTTTCTTT
CASSQGREAFF
>NA|TRBJ2-7|TRBV11-2|TRBD2
TGTGCCAGCAGCTCCAGACTAGCGGGAATCCCCGAGCAGTACTTC
CASSSRLAGIPEQYF
>once|TRBJ1-1|TRBV13|NA
TGTGCCAGCAGCGTCAGGGTTAACACTGAAGCTTTCTTT
CASSVRVNTEAFF
>NA|TRBJ2-7|TRBV27|TRBD1
TGTGCCAGCAACCCGTCCGGGACAGGGCCCTACGAGCAGTACTTC
CASNPSGTGPYEQYF
>once|TRBJ1-3|TRBV4-3|NA
TGCGCCAGCAGCCGAGGCCAGGGGTCAGACCTGGGAAACACCATATATTTT
CASSRGQGSDLGNTIYF
>once|TRBJ1-1|TRBV5-8|TRBD1
TGTGCCAGCAGCCCCGTCAGGACAGGGGTTTTGGCTTTCTTT
CASSPVRTGVLAFF
>NA|TRBJ1-2|TRBV6-5|NA
TGTGCCAGCAGTCCAACCGGGACATTCTACACCTTC
CASSPTGTFYTF
>NA|TRBJ1-5|TRBV25-1|NA
TGTGCCAGCAGAGAGGAAGGCCCCAATCAGCCCCAGCATTTT
CASREEGPNQPQHF
>NA|TRBJ2-3|TRBV15|TRBD1
TGTGCCACCAGCGTAACGGACAGGGAAATTCCAGATACGCAGTATTTT
CATSVTDREIPDTQYF
>NA|TRBJ1-6|TRBV29-1|NA
TGCAGCGTCGGCAGGGACTATAATTCACCCCTCCACTTT
CSVGRDYNSPLHF
>NA|TRBJ2-2|TRBV28|NA
TGTGCCAGCAGTTTTTATTCGCGGCAGATTATGGTGGGGGAGCTGTTTTTT
CASSFYSRQIMVGELFF
>NA|TRBJ1-1|TRBV7-9|NA
TGTGCCAGCAGCCTGACAGGACCGATTGAAGCTTTCTTT
CASSLTGPIEAFF
>NA|TRBJ1-2|TRBV2|NA
TGTGCCAGCAGTGAAGTACAGCAGGGCTACACCTTC
CASSEVQQGYTF
>NA|TRBJ2-7|TRBV7-9|TRBD1
TGTGCCAGCAGCACCGGGACAGGGATCGTGGGGGAGCAGTACTTC
CASSTGTGIVGEQYF
>NA|TRBJ2-3|TRBV7-9|TRBD2
TGTGCCAGCAGCTTATCGAGCGGGAGGATTCCTAGCACAGATACGCAGTATTTT
CASSLSSGRIPSTDTQYF
>NA|TRBJ1-2|TRBV30|NA
TGTGCCTGGAGTGCACGGGTGAACGATGGCTACACCTTC
CAWSARVNDGYTF
>NA|TRBJ1-2|TRBV5-4|NA
TGTGCCAGCAGCTTGGGGCAGGGAAACTATGGCTACACCTTC
CASSLGQGNYGYTF
>NA|TRBJ1-4|TRBV4-1|NA
TGCGCCAGCAGCCCCTATGGAGGGTTGAGTGAAAAACTGTTTTTT
CASSPYGGLSEKLFF
>NA|TRBJ1-1|TRBV18|NA
TGTGCCAGCTCACCCGGGGTGTATCTTGAAGCTTTCTTT
CASSPGVYLEAFF
>NA|TRBJ2-7|TRBV7-9|NA
TGTGCCAGCAGCTTGTGGTACCTCAGCTCCTACGAGCAGTACTTC
CASSLWYLSSYEQYF
>once|TRBJ2-7|TRBV9|NA
TGTGCCAGCAGCGTAGCTTCCGGGTCCTACGAGCAGTACTTC
CASSVASGSYEQYF
>NA|TRBJ1-3|TRBV19|NA
TGTGCCACCATCACTCAAAATAAGCGGAACACCATATATTTT
CATITQNKRNTIYF
>NA|TRBJ2-5|TRBV7-2|NA
TGTGCCAGCAGCTCAGTTGCAGAGACCCAGTACTTC
CASSSVAETQYF
>NA|TRBJ1-2|TRBV19|NA
TGTGCCAGTAGCGCACAGGGCGCTCAGCGGTATGGCTACACCTTC
CASSAQGAQRYGYTF
>NA|TRBJ1-1|TRBV7-2|TRBD1
TGTGCCAGCAGCTTAGCAAGCGGGACAGGGTATGCTTTCTTT
CASSLASGTGYAFF
>NA|TRBJ2-1|TRBV19|TRBD2
TGTGCCAGTACAGCGGGAGGCCGGGATGAGCAGTTCTTC
CASTAGGRDEQFF
>NA|TRBJ2-2|TRBV4-3|NA
TGCGCCAGCAGCCCGCTGGCCGTAATTAACACCGGGGAGCTGTTTTTT
CASSPLAVINTGELFF
>few|TRBJ2-7|TRBV19|NA
TGTGCCAGTAGTGTGGACAGCTACGAGCAGTACTTC
CASSVDSYEQYF
>few|TRBJ2-1|TRBV6-5|TRBD2
TGTGCCAGCGGAGGGCTAGCGGGAAATGAGCAGTTCTTC
CASGGLAGNEQFF
>NA|TRBJ2-5|TRBV19|NA
TGTGCCAGTAGTATTGCCGGGGATGAGACCCAGTACTTC
CASSIAGDETQYF
>once|TRBJ2-2|TRBV6-1|NA
TGTGCCAGCAGTGAAGCGGGGGGCACCGGGGAGCTGTTTTTT
CASSEAGGTGELFF
>NA|TRBJ2-1|TRBV9|TRBD2
TGTGCCAGCAGCGTAGCGACTAGCGGGAGCTACAATGAGCAGTTCTTC
CASSVATSGSYNEQFF
>NA|TRBJ2-5|TRBV11-2|TRBD2
TGTGCCAGCAGATCTCAGGGGGGACTAGCGGTAAACCAAGAGACCCAGTACTTC
CASRSQGGLAVNQETQYF
>NA|TRBJ1-1|TRBV5-6|NA
TGTGCCAGCAGCTTGCTTTCGCCCAGGAACACTGAAGCTTTCTTT
CASSLLSPRNTEAFF
>NA|TRBJ1-5|TRBV19|TRBD1
TGTGCCAGTAGTATAGGACAGGGGGTCAATCAGCCCCAGCATTTT
CASSIGQGVNQPQHF